This T cell receptor beta chain originates from a study of CD8 T cells in ankylosing spondylitis. There are a few counts of this clonotype. Its antigen is currently unknown. CDR1 MNHNS and CDR2 SASEGT come from the germline V gene. The CDR3 sequence is 13 residues long. Trimming removed 1 base at V and 11 bases at J, with 12 bases between. Study outcomes and limitations: Clones linked to disease, bearing a CD8+ phenotype, were relatively rare in peripheral blood. Some motif variants had been reported before (in reactive arthritis synovial fluid and blood). There was a TCR beta motif, made of several highly homologous variants, that appeared characteristic of ankylosing spondylitis blood. Disease-linked clones were reportedly significantly enriched in matched ankylosing spondylitis synovial fluid.

Libraries for TCR beta were made by quantitative 5'-RACE with molecular barcodes. In TCRdb, the 5' RACE reads were re-called with MiXCR into one record per CDR3 protein. This table holds around 890,000 distinct CDR3 sequences, 12% found once. This receptor was obtained from a male donor with ankylosing spondylitis. The V call is TRBV6-1, the J call TRBJ2-1, with D possibly TRBD1 on 6 matching bases. Sequencing was carried out using blood, either unsorted or a sorted T cell fraction (not recorded which). CDR3 protein: CASSEERRGKQFF. In DNA form, the CDR3 reads TGTGCCAGCAGTGAAGAGAGAAGGGGGAAGCAGTTCTTC.